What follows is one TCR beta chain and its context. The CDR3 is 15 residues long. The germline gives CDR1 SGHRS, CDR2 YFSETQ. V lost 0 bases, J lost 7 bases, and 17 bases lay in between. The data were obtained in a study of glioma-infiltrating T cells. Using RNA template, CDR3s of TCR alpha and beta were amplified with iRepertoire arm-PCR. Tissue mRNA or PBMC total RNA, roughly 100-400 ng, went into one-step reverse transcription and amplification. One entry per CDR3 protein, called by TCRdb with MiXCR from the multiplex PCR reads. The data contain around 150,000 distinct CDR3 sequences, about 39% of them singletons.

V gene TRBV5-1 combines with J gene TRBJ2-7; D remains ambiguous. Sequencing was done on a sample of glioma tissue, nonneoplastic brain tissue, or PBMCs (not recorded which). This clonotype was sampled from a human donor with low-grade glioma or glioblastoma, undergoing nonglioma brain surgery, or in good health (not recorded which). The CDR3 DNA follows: TGCGCCAGCAGCTTGGATTCCGGGCCGCTGAGGGAGCAGTACTTC. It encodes CASSLDSGPLREQYF.